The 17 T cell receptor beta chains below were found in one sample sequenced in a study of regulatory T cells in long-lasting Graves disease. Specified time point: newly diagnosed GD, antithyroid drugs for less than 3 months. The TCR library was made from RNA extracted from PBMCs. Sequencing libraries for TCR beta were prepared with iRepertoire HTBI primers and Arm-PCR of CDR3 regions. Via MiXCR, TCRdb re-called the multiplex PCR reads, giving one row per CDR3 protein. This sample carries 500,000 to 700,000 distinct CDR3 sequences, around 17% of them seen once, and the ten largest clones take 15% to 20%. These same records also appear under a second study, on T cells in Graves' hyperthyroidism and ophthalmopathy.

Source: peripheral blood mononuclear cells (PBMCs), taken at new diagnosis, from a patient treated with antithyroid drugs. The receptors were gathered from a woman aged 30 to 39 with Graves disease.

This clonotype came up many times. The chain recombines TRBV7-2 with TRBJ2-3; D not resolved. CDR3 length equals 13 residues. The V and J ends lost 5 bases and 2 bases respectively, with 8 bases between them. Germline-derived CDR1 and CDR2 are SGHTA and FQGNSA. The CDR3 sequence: CASSPLNTDTQYF. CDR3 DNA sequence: TGTGCCAGCAGCCCTTTAAACACAGATACGCAGTATTTT. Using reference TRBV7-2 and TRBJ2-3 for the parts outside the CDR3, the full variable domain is GAGVSQSPSNKVTEKGKDVELRCDPISGHTALYWYRQSLGQGLEFLIYFQGNSAPDKSGLPSDRFSAERTGGSVSTLTIQRTQQEDSAVYLCASSPLNTDTQYFGPGTRLTVL.

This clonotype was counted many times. For the CDR3, the DNA is TGTGCCAGCAGCTTCGATGGGGAGACCCAGTACTTC. It translates to CASSFDGETQYF. The rearrangement joins TRBV7-3 to TRBJ2-5; D is undetermined. The CDR3 extends over 12 amino acids. Germline V gives CDR1 SGHTA, CDR2 FQGTGA. V was shortened by 3 bases and J by 5 bases, with 7 bases between the two germline ends.

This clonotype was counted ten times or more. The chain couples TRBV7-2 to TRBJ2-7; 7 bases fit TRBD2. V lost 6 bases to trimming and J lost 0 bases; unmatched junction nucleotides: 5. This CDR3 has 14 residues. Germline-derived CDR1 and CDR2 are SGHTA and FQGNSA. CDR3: CASRRAGSSYEQYF. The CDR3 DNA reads TGTGCCAGCAGACGAGCGGGGAGCTCCTACGAGCAGTACTTC.

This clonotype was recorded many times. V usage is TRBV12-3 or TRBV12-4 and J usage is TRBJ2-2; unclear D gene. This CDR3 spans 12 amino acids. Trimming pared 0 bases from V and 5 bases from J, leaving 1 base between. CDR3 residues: CASSLATGELFF. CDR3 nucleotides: TGTGCCAGCAGTTTAGCAACCGGGGAGCTGTTTTTT.

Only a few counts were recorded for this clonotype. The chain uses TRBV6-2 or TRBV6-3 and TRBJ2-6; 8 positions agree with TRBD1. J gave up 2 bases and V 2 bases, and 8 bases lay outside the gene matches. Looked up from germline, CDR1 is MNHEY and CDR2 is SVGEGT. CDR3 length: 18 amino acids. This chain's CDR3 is CASSYGLQGAAGANVLTF. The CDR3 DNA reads TGTGCCAGCAGTTACGGGCTGCAGGGGGCCGCTGGGGCCAACGTCCTGACTTTC.

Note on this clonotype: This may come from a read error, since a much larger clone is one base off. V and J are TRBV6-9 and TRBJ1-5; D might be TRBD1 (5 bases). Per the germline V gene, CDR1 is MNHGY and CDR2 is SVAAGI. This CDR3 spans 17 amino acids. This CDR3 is CASSYRGTPDSNRPQHF. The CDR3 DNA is TGTGCCAGCAGTTACCGCGGGACGCCGGATAGCAATCGGCCCCAGCATTTT.

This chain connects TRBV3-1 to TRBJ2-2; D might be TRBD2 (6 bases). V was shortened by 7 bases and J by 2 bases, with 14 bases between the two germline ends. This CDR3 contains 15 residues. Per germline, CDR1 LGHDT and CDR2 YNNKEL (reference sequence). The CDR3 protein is CASTRGTPNTGELFF. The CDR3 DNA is TGTGCCAGCACCCGTGGGACTCCTAACACCGGGGAGCTGTTTTTT.

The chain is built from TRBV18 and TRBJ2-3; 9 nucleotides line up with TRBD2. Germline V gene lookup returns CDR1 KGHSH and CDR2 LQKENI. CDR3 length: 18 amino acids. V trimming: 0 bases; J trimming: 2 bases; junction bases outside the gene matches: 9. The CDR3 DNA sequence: TGTGCCAGCTCACCACCTCACCACATAGCGGGGGTCACAGATACGCAGTATTTT. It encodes CASSPPHHIAGVTDTQYF.

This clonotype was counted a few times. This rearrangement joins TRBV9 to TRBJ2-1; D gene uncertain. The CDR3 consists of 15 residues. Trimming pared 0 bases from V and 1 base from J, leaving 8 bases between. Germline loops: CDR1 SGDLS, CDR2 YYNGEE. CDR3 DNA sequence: TGTGCCAGCAGCGTAGACGGCGGATCCTACAATGAGCAGTTCTTC. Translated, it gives CASSVDGGSYNEQFF.

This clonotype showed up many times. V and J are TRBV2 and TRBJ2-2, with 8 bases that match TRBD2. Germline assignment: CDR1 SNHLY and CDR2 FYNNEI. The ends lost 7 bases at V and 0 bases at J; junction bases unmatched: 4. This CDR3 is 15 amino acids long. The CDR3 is CASNGGGANTGELFF. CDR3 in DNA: TGTGCCAGCAACGGGGGGGGGGCGAACACCGGGGAGCTGTTTTTT.

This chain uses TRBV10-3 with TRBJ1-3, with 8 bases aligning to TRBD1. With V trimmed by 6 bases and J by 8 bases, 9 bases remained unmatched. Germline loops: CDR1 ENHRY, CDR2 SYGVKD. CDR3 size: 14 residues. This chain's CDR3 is CAIRGTGTGDTIYF. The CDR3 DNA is TGTGCCATCAGGGGGACAGGAACGGGAGACACCATATATTTT.

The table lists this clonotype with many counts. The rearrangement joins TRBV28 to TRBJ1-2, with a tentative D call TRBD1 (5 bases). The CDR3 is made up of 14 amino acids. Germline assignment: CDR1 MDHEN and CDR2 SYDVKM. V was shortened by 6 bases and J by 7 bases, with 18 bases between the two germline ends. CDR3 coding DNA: TGTGCCAGCAGGGAGAACGAGCGGGGCTCTGGCTACACCTTC. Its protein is CASRENERGSGYTF.

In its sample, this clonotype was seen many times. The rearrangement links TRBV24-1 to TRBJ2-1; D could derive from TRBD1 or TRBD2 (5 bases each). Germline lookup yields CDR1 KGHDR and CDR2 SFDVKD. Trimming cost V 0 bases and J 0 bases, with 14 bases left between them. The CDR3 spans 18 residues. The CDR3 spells CATSDLRAGGTSYNEQFF. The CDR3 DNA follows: TGTGCCACCAGTGATTTGCGGGCTGGGGGAACCTCCTACAATGAGCAGTTCTTC.

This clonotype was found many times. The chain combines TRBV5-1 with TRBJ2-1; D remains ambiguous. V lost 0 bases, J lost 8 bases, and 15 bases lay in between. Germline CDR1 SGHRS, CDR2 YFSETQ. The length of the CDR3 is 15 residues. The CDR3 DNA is TGCGCCAGCAGCTTGGGACCGCTCACATCCGATGAGCAGTTCTTC. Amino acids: CASSLGPLTSDEQFF.

CDR3 protein: CASSPPGQRRYGYTF. DNA for the CDR3: TGTGCCAGCAGCCCACCGGGACAGAGACGCTATGGCTACACCTTC. The V and J genes are TRBV7-8 and TRBJ1-2; 7 bases align to TRBD1. The length of the CDR3 is 15 residues. The germline V gene has CDR1 SGHVS and CDR2 FQNEAQ. V was pared by 5 bases and J by 4 bases, with 10 bases of the junction left unmatched. Together with reference TRBV7-8 and TRBJ1-2, the CDR3 gives the full variable domain: GAGVSQSPRYKVAKRGQDVALRCDPISGHVSLFWYQQALGQGPEFLTYFQNEAQLDKSGLPSDRFFAERPEGSVSTLKIQRTQQEDSAVYLCASSPPGQRRYGYTFGSGTRLTVV.

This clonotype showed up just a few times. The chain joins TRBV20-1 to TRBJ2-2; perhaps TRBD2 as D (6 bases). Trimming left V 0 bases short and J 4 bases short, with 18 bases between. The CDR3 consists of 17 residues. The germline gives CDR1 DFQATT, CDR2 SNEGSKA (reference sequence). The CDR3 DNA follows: TGCAGTGCTAGAGACCTGGGGCGGGACTCCGCCACCGGGGAGCTGTTTTTT. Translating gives CSARDLGRDSATGELFF.

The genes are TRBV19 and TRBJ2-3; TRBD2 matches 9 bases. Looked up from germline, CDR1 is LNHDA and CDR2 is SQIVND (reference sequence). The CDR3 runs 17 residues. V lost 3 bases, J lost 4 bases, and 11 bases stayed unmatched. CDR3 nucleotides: TGTGCCAGTAGTATTAATCTGATAGCGGGAGAGGCAGATACGCAGTATTTT. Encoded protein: CASSINLIAGEADTQYF.